This T cell receptor (beta chain) was retrieved from a study of response to subunit inactivated influenza vaccine. Whole-study findings and limits: Authors suggested each seasonal flu vaccination may recruit only limited numbers of new T cells.

The table lists this clonotype with a few counts. Its specificity is unknown. TCRdb independently ran MiXCR on the RT-PCR reads; one entry per CDR3 protein. The sample contains a few hundred thousand distinct CDR3 sequences, around 22% of which appear only once. CDR3 length equals 14 residues. Germline CDR1 SGHKS, CDR2 YYEKEE (reference sequence). V was clipped by 3 bases and J by 7 bases; unmatched bases: 6. The TCR originated in a man between 50 and 69 years old who received an inactivated influenza vaccine. The source was PBMCs from blood, collected less than 22 months after vaccination. V gene TRBV5-5 combines with J gene TRBJ1-2; TRBD1 matches at 10 bases. The CDR3 coding sequence is TGTGCCAGCAGCTGGGGACAGGGGTCTCTTGGCTACACCTTC. Protein: CASSWGQGSLGYTF.